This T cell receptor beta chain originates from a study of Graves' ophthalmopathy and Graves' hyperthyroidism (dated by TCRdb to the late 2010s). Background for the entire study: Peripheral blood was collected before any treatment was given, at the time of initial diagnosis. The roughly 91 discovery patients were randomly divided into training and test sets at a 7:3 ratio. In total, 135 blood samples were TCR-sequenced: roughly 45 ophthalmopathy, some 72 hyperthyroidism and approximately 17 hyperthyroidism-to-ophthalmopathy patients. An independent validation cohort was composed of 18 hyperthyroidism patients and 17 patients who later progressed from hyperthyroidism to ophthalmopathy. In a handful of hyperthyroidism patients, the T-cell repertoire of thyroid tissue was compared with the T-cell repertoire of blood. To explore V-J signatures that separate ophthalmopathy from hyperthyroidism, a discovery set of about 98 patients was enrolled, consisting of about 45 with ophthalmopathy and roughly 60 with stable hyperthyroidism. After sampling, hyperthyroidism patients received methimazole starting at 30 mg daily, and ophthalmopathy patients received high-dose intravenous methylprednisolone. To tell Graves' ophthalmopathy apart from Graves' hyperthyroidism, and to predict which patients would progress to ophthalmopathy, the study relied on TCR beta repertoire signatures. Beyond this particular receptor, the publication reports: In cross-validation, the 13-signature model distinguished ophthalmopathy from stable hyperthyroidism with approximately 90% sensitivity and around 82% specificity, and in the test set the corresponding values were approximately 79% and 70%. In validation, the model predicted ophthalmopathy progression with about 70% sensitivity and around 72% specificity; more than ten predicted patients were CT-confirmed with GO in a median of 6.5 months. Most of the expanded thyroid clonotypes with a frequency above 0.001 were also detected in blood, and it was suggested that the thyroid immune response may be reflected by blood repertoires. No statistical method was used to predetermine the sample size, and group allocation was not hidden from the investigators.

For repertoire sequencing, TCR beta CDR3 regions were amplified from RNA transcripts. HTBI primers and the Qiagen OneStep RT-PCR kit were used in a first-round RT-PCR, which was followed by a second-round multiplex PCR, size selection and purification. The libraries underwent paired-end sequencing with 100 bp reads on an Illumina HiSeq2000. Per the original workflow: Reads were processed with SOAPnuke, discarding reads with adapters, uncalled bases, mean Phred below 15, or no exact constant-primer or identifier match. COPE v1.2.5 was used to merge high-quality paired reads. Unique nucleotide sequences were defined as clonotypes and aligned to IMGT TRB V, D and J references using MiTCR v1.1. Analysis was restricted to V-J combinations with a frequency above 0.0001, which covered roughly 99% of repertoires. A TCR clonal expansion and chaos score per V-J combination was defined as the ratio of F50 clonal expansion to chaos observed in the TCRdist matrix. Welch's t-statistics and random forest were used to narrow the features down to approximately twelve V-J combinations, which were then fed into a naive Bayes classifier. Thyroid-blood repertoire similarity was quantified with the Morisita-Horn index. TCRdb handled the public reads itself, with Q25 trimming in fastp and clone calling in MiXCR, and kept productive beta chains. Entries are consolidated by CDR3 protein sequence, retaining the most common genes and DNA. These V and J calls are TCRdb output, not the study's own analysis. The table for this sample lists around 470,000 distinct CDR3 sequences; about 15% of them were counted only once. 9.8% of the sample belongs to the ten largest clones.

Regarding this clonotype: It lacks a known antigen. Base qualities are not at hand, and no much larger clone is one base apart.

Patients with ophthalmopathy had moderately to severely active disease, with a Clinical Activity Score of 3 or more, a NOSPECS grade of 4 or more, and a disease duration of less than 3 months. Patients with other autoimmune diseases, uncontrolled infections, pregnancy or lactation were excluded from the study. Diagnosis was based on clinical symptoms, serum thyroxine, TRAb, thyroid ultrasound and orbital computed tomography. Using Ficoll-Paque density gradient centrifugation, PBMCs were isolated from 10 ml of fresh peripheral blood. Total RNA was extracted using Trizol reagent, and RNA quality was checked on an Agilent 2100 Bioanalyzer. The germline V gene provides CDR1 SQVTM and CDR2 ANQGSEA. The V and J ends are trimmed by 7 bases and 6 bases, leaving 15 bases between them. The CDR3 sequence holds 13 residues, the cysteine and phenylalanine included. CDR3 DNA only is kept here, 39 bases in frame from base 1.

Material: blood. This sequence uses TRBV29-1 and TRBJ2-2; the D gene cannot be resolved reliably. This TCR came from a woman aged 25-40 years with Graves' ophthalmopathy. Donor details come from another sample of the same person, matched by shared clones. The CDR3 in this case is CSALPLSPGELFF. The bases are TGCAGCGCCCTCCCACTGTCCCCCGGGGAGCTGTTTTTT.